The clone carrying this T cell receptor (beta chain) was counted ten times or more. Its cognate antigen is unknown. J lost 8 bases, V lost 8 bases, and 5 bases had no gene match. CDR1 and CDR2 (germline): KGHDR, SFDVKD. CDR3 size: 14 residues. The data originate from a study of regulatory T cells in long-lasting Graves disease. Building the TCR beta libraries relied on iRepertoire HTBI primers, and CDR3 regions underwent Arm-PCR. TCRdb analysed the multiplex PCR reads with MiXCR anew, one entry per CDR3 protein. The table lists 420,000 or so distinct CDR3 sequences, about a sixth of them singletons. Time point denoted: newly diagnosed GD, antithyroid drugs for less than 3 months. Isolated PBMC RNA provided the starting material for the TCR library. Regarding the study as a whole: TRBV28 was favored in persistent disease, as were TRBJ1-2 and TRBJ2-5. TCR diversity was lower in persistent than newly diagnosed Graves' disease. Possibly, too few samples lowered accuracy.

The data were also submitted as part of a second study, on T cells in Graves' hyperthyroidism and ophthalmopathy. This second report adds: Ophthalmopathy and stable hyperthyroidism were separated by a 13 V-J model.

The rearrangement uses TRBV24-1 and TRBJ2-1; 13 bases fit TRBD2. The TCR originated in a woman aged 18 to 35 with Graves disease. Material: peripheral blood mononuclear cells (PBMCs), obtained at new diagnosis, from a patient treated with antithyroid drugs. The CDR3, as DNA: TGTGCCACCAAAGGGACTAGCGGGATTGATGAGCAGTTCTTC. Translation gives CATKGTSGIDEQFF.